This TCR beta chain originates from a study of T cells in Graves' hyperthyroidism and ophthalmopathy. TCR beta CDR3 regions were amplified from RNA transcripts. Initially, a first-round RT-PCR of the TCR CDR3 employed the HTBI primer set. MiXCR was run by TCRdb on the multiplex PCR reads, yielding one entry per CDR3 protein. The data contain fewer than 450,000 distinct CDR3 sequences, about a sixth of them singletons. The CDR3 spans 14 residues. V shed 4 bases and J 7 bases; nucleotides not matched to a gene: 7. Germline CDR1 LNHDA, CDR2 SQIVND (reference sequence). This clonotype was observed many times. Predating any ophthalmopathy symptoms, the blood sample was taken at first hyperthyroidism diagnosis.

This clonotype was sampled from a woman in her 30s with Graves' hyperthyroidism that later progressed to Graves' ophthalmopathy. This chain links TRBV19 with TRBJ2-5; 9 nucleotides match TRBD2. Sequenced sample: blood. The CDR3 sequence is CASSTVSGGVTQYF. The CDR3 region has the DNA TGTGCCAGTAGTACGGTTAGCGGGGGCGTGACCCAGTACTTC.